The next 32 T cell receptor beta chains were all read from a single sample in a study of T cells after yellow fever vaccination. TCRdb recomputed calls from the 5' RACE reads with MiXCR, one row per CDR3 protein. The sample gives some 97,000 distinct CDR3 sequences, about 6% of which show up once; just over 40% is in the top ten. The sequencing here drew on CD8+ T cells sorted from PBMCs, taken 10 days after the yellow fever booster vaccination. The receptors shown here come from a man aged 18 to 29 who received the YFV17D yellow fever vaccine.

A few counts support this clonotype. The genes are TRBV30 and TRBJ2-7; the D gene is possibly TRBD2 (7 bases). The CDR3 totals 14 residues. Per germline, CDR1 GTSNPN and CDR2 SVGIG (reference sequence). V dropped 3 bases and J dropped 2 bases, with 14 bases sitting between them. The CDR3 sequence: CAWSFGGPPYEQYF. CDR3 coding DNA: TGTGCCTGGAGCTTCGGGGGGCCCCCCTACGAGCAGTACTTC.

The rearrangement joins TRBV5-5 to TRBJ2-5; D is possibly TRBD1 (7 bases). Germline V CDR1 and CDR2: SGHKS, YYEKEE (reference sequence). The CDR3 contains 14 residues. Trimming removed 0 bases from V and 5 bases from J, with 11 bases in between. The CDR3 DNA reads as TGTGCCAGCAGCTTGGAACCAGGGGGGGAGACCCAGTACTTC. The encoded protein is CASSLEPGGETQYF.

V and J are TRBV10-3 and TRBJ1-6; D perhaps matches TRBD1 (6 bases). Trimming shortened V by 3 bases and J by 7 bases, and 19 bases separated the two germline ends. This CDR3 region has 17 residues. The germline gives CDR1 ENHRY, CDR2 SYGVKD. CDR3 in amino acids: CAISDPRGGGWNSPLHF. The CDR3 DNA follows: TGTGCCATCAGTGACCCCAGGGGAGGGGGATGGAATTCACCCCTCCACTTT.

This clonotype was recorded at least ten times. The junction departs from germline at one end; a sequencing error may be responsible. The CDR3: CASSPRLIPDTQYF. CDR3 nucleotide sequence: TGTGCCAGCAGCCCCCGGCTCATACCAGACACGCAGTATTTT. The gene calls are TRBV7-9 and TRBJ2-3; D unresolved. CDR1 and CDR2 from the germline V gene are SEHNR and FQNEAQ (reference sequence). The CDR3 loop spans 14 amino acids. The full variable domain, in which reference TRBV7-9 and TRBJ2-3 provide the parts outside the CDR3, is DTGVSQNPRHKITKRGQNVTFRCDPISEHNRLYWYRQTLGQGPEFLTYFQNEAQLEKSRLLSDRFSAERPKGSFSTLEIQRTEQGDSAMYLCASSPRLIPDTQYFGPGTRLTVL.

In this sample, this clonotype turned up a few times. The genes are TRBV20-1 and TRBJ1-1; TRBD1 is a possible D gene (5 bases). The V and J ends lost 3 bases and 3 bases respectively, with 11 bases between them. The germline V gene has CDR1 DFQATT and CDR2 SNEGSKA (reference sequence). This CDR3 region has 13 residues. Written as DNA, the CDR3 is TGCAGTGCTAGGGGGGTTGCGGACACTGAAGCTTTCTTT. This codes for CSARGVADTEAFF.

This clonotype occurred a few times. This sequence joins TRBV28 and TRBJ2-6; TRBD1 might be the D (5 bases). The length of the CDR3 is 16 residues. V dropped 6 bases and J dropped 3 bases, with 15 bases sitting between them. CDR1 is MDHEN, CDR2 SYDVKM, per germline. The CDR3 loop is CASSLHQGVGANVLTF. In DNA form, the CDR3 reads TGTGCCAGCAGCCTTCATCAGGGCGTTGGGGCCAACGTCCTGACTTTC.

This clonotype was counted a few times. The J gene is TRBJ2-3, the V gene TRBV9; no firm D call. In germline, CDR1 is SGDLS, CDR2 YYNGEE. The CDR3 has 12 amino acids. V was cut by 0 bases and J by 9 bases, with 8 bases left in between. CDR3 sequence (DNA): TGTGCCAGCAGCGTAGACCCCAGGACGCAGTATTTT. Translating gives CASSVDPRTQYF.

This clonotype was found many times. The genes are TRBV12-3 or TRBV12-4 and TRBJ2-1; no reliable D call. CDR3 length: 12 amino acids. V gave up 2 bases and J gave up 9 bases, with 8 bases separating them. The CDR3 loop reads CASSLSDAEQFF. The CDR3 DNA reads as TGTGCCAGCAGTTTATCCGACGCTGAGCAGTTCTTC.

This clonotype was seen a handful of times. In nucleotides, the CDR3 is TGTGCCAGCAGTTTAAGGGGCGCAGATACGCAGTATTTT. This encodes CASSLRGADTQYF. This chain uses TRBV27 with TRBJ2-3, with TRBD1 as a possible D gene (5 bases). The germline V gene has CDR1 MNHEY and CDR2 SMNVEV (reference sequence). Trimming removed 2 bases from V and 4 bases from J, with 7 bases in between. CDR3 length: 13 residues.

The genes are TRBV5-4 and TRBJ1-2, with 11 positions matching TRBD1. V lost 1 base and J lost 1; bases outside the gene matches: 6. Germline V gene data show CDR1 as SGHNT and CDR2 as YYREEE (reference sequence). The CDR3 spans 17 residues. The CDR3, as DNA: TGTGCCAGCAGCTTGCTAGGACAGGGGGCGATTAACTATGGCTACACCTTC. Its translation is CASSLLGQGAINYGYTF.

V is TRBV7-9 and J is TRBJ2-7; TRBD1 matches at 7 bases. Unmatched junction bases numbered 10, after V lost 2 bases and J lost 0 bases. This CDR3 is built from 17 residues. Germline assignment: CDR1 SEHNR and CDR2 FQNEAQ (reference sequence). In DNA form, the CDR3 reads TGTGCCAGCAGCTTACCGAGGACAGGAAGTAACTCCTACGAGCAGTACTTC. This gives the protein CASSLPRTGSNSYEQYF. Combining the CDR3 with reference TRBV7-9 and TRBJ2-7 gives the whole variable domain DTGVSQNPRHKITKRGQNVTFRCDPISEHNRLYWYRQTLGQGPEFLTYFQNEAQLEKSRLLSDRFSAERPKGSFSTLEIQRTEQGDSAMYLCASSLPRTGSNSYEQYFGPGTRLTVT.

This clonotype came up once. This chain uses TRBV7-9 with TRBJ1-2, with 8 bases that match TRBD1. The CDR3 is 16 amino acids. Germline V gene sequence: CDR1 SEHNR, CDR2 FQNEAQ (reference sequence). The V segment lost 5 bases and the J segment 3 bases; nucleotides outside the gene matches: 11. CDR3 loop: CASSRTGLGADYGYTF. In DNA, the CDR3 is TGTGCCAGCAGCCGGACAGGGTTAGGAGCGGACTATGGCTACACCTTC.

The chain combines TRBV5-4 with TRBJ2-2, with D hard to call. V lost 0 bases and J lost 2, with 11 bases in between. Germline-derived CDR1 and CDR2 are SGHNT and YYREEE (reference sequence). The length of the CDR3 is 16 residues. The CDR3 bases are TGTGCCAGCAGCTTGGGTGGTCAGGTTAACACCGGGGAGCTGTTTTTT. Its translation: CASSLGGQVNTGELFF.

This clonotype came up a few times. The CDR3 DNA follows: TGCAGTGCAGCCTTTCAGGGGGCTTATCAGCCCCAGCATTTT. Encoded protein: CSAAFQGAYQPQHF. This sequence joins TRBV20-1 and TRBJ1-5, with 8 bases lining up with TRBD1. V lost 6 bases, J lost 5 bases, and 9 bases stayed unmatched. CDR1 and CDR2 from the germline V gene are DFQATT and SNEGSKA (reference sequence). The CDR3 has 14 residues.

This chain uses TRBV5-4 with TRBJ2-5; either TRBD1 or TRBD2 may fit D (6 bases each). Germline CDR1 SGHNT, CDR2 YYREEE (reference sequence). The CDR3 contains 14 residues. The V end lost 2 bases, the J end lost 5 bases, and 13 bases lay between the germline ends. The CDR3 sequence is CASSFSGAYETQYF. In nucleotides, the CDR3 is TGTGCCAGCAGCTTCTCGGGGGCGTATGAGACCCAGTACTTC.

This clonotype was seen at least ten times. V and J are TRBV7-3 and TRBJ1-2, with 9 bases that match TRBD1. The CDR3 runs to 16 residues. The ends lost 5 bases at V and 7 bases at J; junction bases unmatched: 14. CDR1 is SGHTA, CDR2 FQGTGA, per germline. CDR3: CASSAPHGQGISGYTF. As DNA, the CDR3 is TGTGCCAGCAGCGCCCCACATGGACAGGGGATCAGTGGCTACACCTTC.

This chain uses TRBV12-3 or TRBV12-4 with TRBJ2-5, with D unresolved. The CDR3 covers 14 residues. Trimming removed 3 bases from V and 6 bases from J, with 14 bases in between. CDR3 nucleotide sequence: TGTGCCAGCAGTTTTGGGCCCGCAAGCAAGACCCAGTACTTC. This encodes CASSFGPASKTQYF.

This chain joins TRBV3-1 and TRBJ1-2; TRBD1 matches 11 bases. Trimming took 3 bases from V and 2 from J; bases not matched to a gene: 5. The CDR3 loop spans 16 amino acids. Looked up from germline, CDR1 is LGHDT and CDR2 is YNNKEL (reference sequence). CDR3 in amino acids: CASSHQGTGGNYGYTF. The CDR3 bases are TGTGCCAGCAGCCACCAGGGGACAGGGGGAAACTATGGCTACACCTTC.

This clonotype was picked up many times. The rearrangement links TRBV9 to TRBJ2-1; 8 nucleotides match TRBD1. With 3 bases clipped from V and 1 base from J, the junction kept 0 bases outside the gene matches. The CDR3 consists of 14 residues. The germline CDR1 and CDR2 sequences are SGDLS and YYNGEE. The CDR3 spells CASSGDRSYNEQFF. The CDR3 DNA reads as TGTGCCAGCAGCGGGGACAGGTCCTACAATGAGCAGTTCTTC.

The chain has TRBV7-9 and TRBJ1-1; D uncertain. V was pared by 2 bases and J by 1 base, with 14 bases between. The germline gives CDR1 SEHNR, CDR2 FQNEAQ (reference sequence). This CDR3 has 16 amino acids. This CDR3 reads CASSLTSDTENTEAFF. CDR3 sequence (DNA): TGTGCCAGCAGCTTAACCTCCGACACTGAGAACACTGAAGCTTTCTTT.

V gene TRBV6-5 combines with J gene TRBJ2-1, with D perhaps matching TRBD2 (6 bases). The CDR3 sequence is 14 residues long. The ends were cut back, 3 bases at V and 2 bases at J, with 8 bases in the middle. The germline V gene encodes CDR1 MNHEY and CDR2 SVGAGI. The chain's CDR3 is CASSYPGAYNEQFF. The CDR3 nucleotides are TGTGCCAGCAGTTATCCGGGGGCCTACAATGAGCAGTTCTTC.

The V call is TRBV4-3, the J call TRBJ1-6; maybe TRBD1 (6 bases). The germline V and J ends were trimmed by 4 bases and 0 bases, with 13 bases remaining between them. Germline lookup yields CDR1 LGHNA and CDR2 YSLEER. The CDR3 consists of 17 residues. The CDR3 coding sequence is TGCGCCAGCAGCCGGGACACTCTGAGCTCCTATAATTCACCCCTCCACTTT. This translates into CASSRDTLSSYNSPLHF.

This clonotype was counted ten times or more. Mismatch with germline at one junction end may stem from a read error. The CDR3 DNA reads TGTGCCAGCAACTTAGCTCGACTAGCCGAGACCCAGTACTTC. It translates to CASNLARLAETQYF. The chain couples TRBV7-2 to TRBJ2-5; 7 nucleotides line up with TRBD2. The CDR3 length is 14 residues. The germline V gene has CDR1 SGHTA and CDR2 FQGNSA. Using reference TRBV7-2 and TRBJ2-5 for the parts outside the CDR3, the full variable domain is GAGVSQSPSNKVTEKGKDVELRCDPISGHTALYWYRQSLGQGLEFLIYFQGNSAPDKSGLPSDRFSAERTGGSVSTLTIQRTQQEDSAVYLCASNLARLAETQYFGPGTRLLVL.

This clonotype has ten or more counts. V is TRBV27 and J is TRBJ2-3; the match to TRBD2 covers 7 bases. The CDR3 is made up of 16 amino acids. Germline V gives CDR1 MNHEY, CDR2 SMNVEV (reference sequence). V trimming: 0 bases; J trimming: 0 bases; junction bases outside the gene matches: 3. CDR3 loop: CASSLSSGDSTDTQYF. CDR3 bases: TGTGCCAGCAGTTTATCGAGCGGGGATAGCACAGATACGCAGTATTTT.

The chain is built from TRBV7-9 and TRBJ2-5; maybe TRBD1 (6 bases). The CDR3 length is 15 residues. Germline V gene sequence: CDR1 SEHNR, CDR2 FQNEAQ (reference sequence). The V and J ends lost 2 bases and 4 bases respectively, with 14 bases between them. The CDR3 loop reads CASSLTSGVGETQYF. The CDR3 region has the DNA TGTGCCAGCAGCTTAACCTCAGGGGTAGGAGAGACCCAGTACTTC.

This clonotype was counted at least ten times. The chain uses TRBV12-3 or TRBV12-4 and TRBJ2-2, with 7 bases lining up with TRBD1. Trimming at V came to 1 base and at J to 4 bases, leaving 6 bases not matched to a gene. CDR3 size: 16 residues. The CDR3 sequence: CASSLVHRGGTGELFF. The CDR3 DNA reads as TGTGCCAGCAGTTTAGTCCACAGGGGCGGCACCGGGGAGCTGTTTTTT.

The chain couples TRBV4-1 to TRBJ1-2; weak D call: TRBD1 (5 bases). The CDR3 runs to 15 residues. Trimming stripped 0 bases from V and 3 bases from J, with 11 bases between. The germline gives CDR1 MGHRA, CDR2 YSYEKL. The CDR3 DNA reads TGCGCCAGCAGCCAAGATCTAACAGGCTACTATGGCTACACCTTC. Its protein product is CASSQDLTGYYGYTF.

The chain employs TRBV9 and TRBJ2-2; tentative D call: TRBD2 (5 bases). Trimming left V 4 bases short and J 7 bases short, with 17 bases between. This CDR3 is built from 15 residues. Germline assignment: CDR1 SGDLS and CDR2 YYNGEE. CDR3 DNA sequence: TGTGCCAGCAGCCCGAGGTCGGGGATGGACGGGGAGCTGTTTTTT. It codes for CASSPRSGMDGELFF.

This clonotype appeared many times. The chain employs TRBV24-1 and TRBJ2-1, with 7 bases identical to TRBD1. The CDR3 extends over 18 amino acids. Germline CDR1 KGHDR, CDR2 SFDVKD. V lost 3 bases and J lost 0; bases outside the gene matches: 10. The CDR3 DNA follows: TGTGCCACCAGTGATGGGTCCGGGACAGCGAGCTCCTACAATGAGCAGTTCTTC. Its translation is CATSDGSGTASSYNEQFF.

This clonotype appeared a few times. The chain couples TRBV7-9 to TRBJ2-1; the match to TRBD2 covers 7 bases. The CDR3 runs to 15 residues. V was pared by 5 bases and J by 2 bases, with 6 bases of the junction left unmatched. Germline V gene lookup returns CDR1 SEHNR and CDR2 FQNEAQ (reference sequence). CDR3 in amino acids: CASSPRGVAYNEQFF. DNA for the CDR3: TGTGCCAGCAGCCCCCGGGGGGTTGCCTACAATGAGCAGTTCTTC.

This clonotype has at least ten counts. The chain couples TRBV6-2 or TRBV6-3 to TRBJ2-1; unclear D gene. This CDR3 region has 11 residues. The germline V gene encodes CDR1 MNHEY and CDR2 SVGEGT. V lost 6 bases and J 8 bases, leaving 8 bases between the germline ends. This chain's CDR3 is CASRAVDEQFF. DNA of the CDR3: TGTGCCAGCAGGGCCGTCGATGAGCAGTTCTTC.

This clonotype was detected only a few times. The chain employs TRBV12-3 or TRBV12-4 and TRBJ1-4; maybe TRBD1 (5 bases). This CDR3 is built from 16 residues. The V and J ends lost 5 bases and 6 bases respectively, with 19 bases between them. CDR3 nucleotides: TGTGCCAGCAGTCCCCGCCCGGCGGGGGAAGATGAAAAACTGTTTTTT. Its translation: CASSPRPAGEDEKLFF.